These T cell receptor beta chains were read from a single sample in a study of cytomegalovirus exposure and HLA in healthy donors. Measured with immunoSEQ multiplex PCR; TCRdb has only the in-frame clones, and not every one. The sample lists about 160,000 clones; roughly 80% were seen once. The sample comprised PBMCs. These receptors all come from a man aged 25 to 40 in good health and CMV-seropositive. Both conserved end residues are part of each CDR3. A D gene is named only where the DNA matches it firmly. Rows give clone size only sometimes, using once, few, many, or a class for an expanded clone.

J gene: TRBJ1-1
clone size: -
V gene: TRBV15
D gene: -
CDR3 DNA: TGTGCCACCAGCACTGGCCCCAAGACAAAGGATACTGAAGCTTTCTTT
CDR3 protein: CATSTGPKTKDTEAFF

J gene: TRBJ1-5
clone size: -
V gene: TRBV28
D gene: TRBD1
CDR3 DNA: TGTGCCAGCAGTCTAACAGGGGGCTATCAGCCCCAGCATTTT
CDR3 protein: CASSLTGGYQPQHF

J gene: TRBJ1-4
clone size: -
V gene: TRBV2
D gene: -
CDR3 DNA: TGTGCCAGCAGTGAATCATCTGAAAAACTGTTTTTT
CDR3 protein: CASSESSEKLFF

J gene: TRBJ2-3
clone size: -
V gene: TRBV7-3
D gene: -
CDR3 DNA: TGTGCCAGCAGCCCGACTTTGGCGGGGTACACAGATACGCAGTATTTT
CDR3 protein: CASSPTLAGYTDTQYF

J gene: TRBJ2-5
clone size: -
V gene: TRBV2
D gene: TRBD1
CDR3 DNA: TGTGCCAGCAGTACCGGGACAGGGGAGACCCAGTACTTC
CDR3 protein: CASSTGTGETQYF

J gene: TRBJ2-3
clone size: -
V gene: TRBV5-1
D gene: -
CDR3 DNA: TGCGCCAGCAGCCGGGAGCCGGGGGTCACAGATACGCAGTATTTT
CDR3 protein: CASSREPGVTDTQYF

J gene: TRBJ2-1
clone size: -
V gene: TRBV30
D gene: -
CDR3 DNA: TGTGCCTGGTGTTGGGCGGGGACCTACAATGAGCAGTTCTTC
CDR3 protein: CAWCWAGTYNEQFF

J gene: TRBJ2-3
clone size: -
V gene: TRBV5-1
D gene: TRBD2
CDR3 DNA: TGCGCCAGCAGCTTGTTAGCGGGGGCAGATACGCAGTATTTT
CDR3 protein: CASSLLAGADTQYF

J gene: TRBJ2-7
clone size: -
V gene: TRBV9
D gene: -
CDR3 DNA: TGTGCCAGCAGCCCACCGGGAATCTACGAGCAGTACTTC
CDR3 protein: CASSPPGIYEQYF

J gene: TRBJ2-1
clone size: -
V gene: TRBV10-3
D gene: -
CDR3 DNA: TGTGCCATCAGTGATAGGGGGGGATCCTACAATGAGCAGTTCTTC
CDR3 protein: CAISDRGGSYNEQFF

J gene: TRBJ2-7
clone size: -
V gene: TRBV5-4
D gene: TRBD1
CDR3 DNA: TGTGCCAGCAGCGAAGCGGACAGGGCCGACTACGAGCAGTACTTC
CDR3 protein: CASSEADRADYEQYF

J gene: TRBJ2-3
clone size: -
V gene: TRBV4-3
D gene: TRBD2
CDR3 DNA: TGCGCCAGCATAACCAGGACTAGCGGGGGAAGAACAATCACAGATACGCAGTATTTT
CDR3 protein: CASITRTSGGRTITDTQYF

J gene: TRBJ2-7
clone size: -
V gene: TRBV5-4
D gene: -
CDR3 DNA: TGTGCCAGCAGCTTAAGTTCCCAACTTCCCTACGAGCAGTACTTC
CDR3 protein: CASSLSSQLPYEQYF

J gene: TRBJ2-7
clone size: -
V gene: TRBV5-5
D gene: -
CDR3 DNA: TGTGCCAGCAGCTTGGTTCAGGGAAGGGGCTCCTACGAGCAGTACTTC
CDR3 protein: CASSLVQGRGSYEQYF

J gene: TRBJ1-1
clone size: few
V gene: TRBV6-6
D gene: -
CDR3 DNA: TGTGCCAGCAGTAGGGACACCACTGAAGCTTTCTTT
CDR3 protein: CASSRDTTEAFF

J gene: TRBJ2-4
clone size: -
V gene: TRBV27
D gene: -
CDR3 DNA: TGTGCCAGCACGAACACCCGAAACATTCAGTACTTC
CDR3 protein: CASTNTRNIQYF

J gene: TRBJ1-6
clone size: -
V gene: TRBV30
D gene: -
CDR3 DNA: TGTGCCTGGAGTGTCCAGGGCGATTCACCCCTCCACTTT
CDR3 protein: CAWSVQGDSPLHF

J gene: TRBJ1-6
clone size: -
V gene: TRBV29-1
D gene: TRBD1
CDR3 DNA: TGCAGCGTCCGGACAGGTTACTCCCCCCTCCACTTT
CDR3 protein: CSVRTGYSPLHF

J gene: TRBJ2-7
clone size: -
V gene: TRBV12-5
D gene: TRBD1
CDR3 DNA: TGTGCTAGTGAGCAGGACAGGACCTACGAGCAGTACTTC
CDR3 protein: CASEQDRTYEQYF

J gene: TRBJ1-5
clone size: few
V gene: TRBV27
D gene: TRBD1
CDR3 DNA: TGTGCCAGCAGCACGGGACAGGGGGACTCATTCCAGCCCCAGCATTTT
CDR3 protein: CASSTGQGDSFQPQHF

J gene: TRBJ2-7
clone size: few
V gene: TRBV13
D gene: -
CDR3 DNA: TGTGCCAGCAGCTTATCTACCTGGAGCTACGAGCAGTACTTC
CDR3 protein: CASSLSTWSYEQYF

J gene: TRBJ2-3
clone size: -
V gene: TRBV25-1
D gene: TRBD2
CDR3 DNA: TGTGCCAGCAGTGAGATAATAGCGGGGGGAGGGGCAGATACGCAGTATTTT
CDR3 protein: CASSEIIAGGGADTQYF

J gene: TRBJ1-2
clone size: -
V gene: TRBV13
D gene: -
CDR3 DNA: TGTGCCAGCAGCGGACTAACGGCAGGGACGAGTAACTATGGCTACACCTTC
CDR3 protein: CASSGLTAGTSNYGYTF

J gene: TRBJ2-2
clone size: -
V gene: TRBV6-4
D gene: TRBD2
CDR3 DNA: TGTGCCAGCAGTACTAGCGCGAACACCGGGGAGCTGTTTTTT
CDR3 protein: CASSTSANTGELFF

J gene: TRBJ1-1
clone size: -
V gene: TRBV2
D gene: -
CDR3 DNA: TGTGCCAGCAGTGCCCGAGGGGGGAACACTGAAGCTTTCTTT
CDR3 protein: CASSARGGNTEAFF

J gene: TRBJ2-3
clone size: -
V gene: TRBV5-1
D gene: TRBD2
CDR3 DNA: TGCGCCAGCAGCTTGGTTCTAGCGGGGGGGCATGCAGATACGCAGTATTTT
CDR3 protein: CASSLVLAGGHADTQYF

J gene: TRBJ2-2
clone size: -
V gene: TRBV9
D gene: TRBD2
CDR3 DNA: TGTGCCAGCAGCGTAGCTGGACTAGCGGGGGACACCGGGGAGCTGTTTTTT
CDR3 protein: CASSVAGLAGDTGELFF

J gene: TRBJ2-7
clone size: -
V gene: TRBV6-6
D gene: TRBD1
CDR3 DNA: TGTGCCATACGAACAGGGGAGAGTTACGAGCAGTACTTC
CDR3 protein: CAIRTGESYEQYF

J gene: TRBJ2-6
clone size: -
V gene: TRBV6-4
D gene: -
CDR3 DNA: TGTGCCAGCAGCCCCGGGGGGCACTCTGGGGCCAACGTCCTGACTTTC
CDR3 protein: CASSPGGHSGANVLTF

J gene: TRBJ2-1
clone size: -
V gene: TRBV7-2
D gene: TRBD2
CDR3 DNA: TGTGCCAGCAGCCTAAGCGGGGGGGCCTACAATGAGCAGTTCTTC
CDR3 protein: CASSLSGGAYNEQFF

J gene: TRBJ1-4
clone size: -
V gene: TRBV11-2
D gene: TRBD1
CDR3 DNA: TGTGCCAGCAGCTTCGGACAGGGAAGGGAAAAACTGTTTTTT
CDR3 protein: CASSFGQGREKLFF

J gene: TRBJ1-4
clone size: few
V gene: TRBV6-6
D gene: -
CDR3 DNA: TGTGCCAGCAGTTCCCAGACAGAGGATGAAAAACTGTTTTTT
CDR3 protein: CASSSQTEDEKLFF

J gene: TRBJ2-7
clone size: -
V gene: TRBV11-1
D gene: -
CDR3 DNA: TGTGCCAGCAGCTCCAACCTCTACGCCGAGCAGTACTTC
CDR3 protein: CASSSNLYAEQYF

J gene: TRBJ1-5
clone size: -
V gene: TRBV29-1
D gene: -
CDR3 DNA: TGCAGCGTCGGAGGGGAAGGCCAGCCCCAGCATTTT
CDR3 protein: CSVGGEGQPQHF

J gene: TRBJ2-7
clone size: -
V gene: TRBV7-9
D gene: TRBD2
CDR3 DNA: TGTGCCAGCAGCCTGACTAGCGGGGCTTACGAGCAGTACTTC
CDR3 protein: CASSLTSGAYEQYF

J gene: TRBJ2-5
clone size: -
V gene: TRBV7-2
D gene: -
CDR3 DNA: TGTGCCAGCAGCTCGTACGGGGAGACCCAGTACTTC
CDR3 protein: CASSSYGETQYF

J gene: TRBJ2-5
clone size: -
V gene: TRBV5-5
D gene: TRBD1
CDR3 DNA: TGTGCCAGCAGCTTGGATTTTTTTGACAGGGCTTTAGAGACCCAGTACTTC
CDR3 protein: CASSLDFFDRALETQYF

J gene: TRBJ2-7
clone size: -
V gene: TRBV25-1
D gene: -
CDR3 DNA: TGTGCCAGCAACGACGACAGAACCTACGAGCAGTACTTC
CDR3 protein: CASNDDRTYEQYF

J gene: TRBJ2-1
clone size: -
V gene: TRBV18
D gene: TRBD2
CDR3 DNA: TGTGCCAGCTCGAATGACTTGGCGGGGGGCCTCAATGAGCAGTTCTTC
CDR3 protein: CASSNDLAGGLNEQFF

J gene: TRBJ2-3
clone size: once
V gene: TRBV5-4
D gene: TRBD2
CDR3 DNA: TGTGCCAGCAGCAGCGCTAGCGGAGGAATCGATACGCAGTATTTT
CDR3 protein: CASSSASGGIDTQYF

J gene: TRBJ2-7
clone size: -
V gene: TRBV12-5
D gene: -
CDR3 DNA: TGTGCTAGTGGTTTGATCGGGTTTTCCTACGAGCAGTACTTC
CDR3 protein: CASGLIGFSYEQYF

J gene: TRBJ2-3
clone size: few
V gene: TRBV6-4
D gene: TRBD2
CDR3 DNA: TGTGCCAGCAGTGACGGAGATAGCGGGGGGGCAGATACGCAGTATTTT
CDR3 protein: CASSDGDSGGADTQYF

J gene: TRBJ2-5
clone size: few
V gene: TRBV7-9
D gene: TRBD1
CDR3 DNA: TGTGCCAGCAGCAGCACCGGGACAGCTATCCAAGAGACCCAGTACTTC
CDR3 protein: CASSSTGTAIQETQYF

J gene: TRBJ2-7
clone size: -
V gene: TRBV2
D gene: -
CDR3 DNA: TGTGCCAGCAGTACGAGCTACGAGCAGTACTTC
CDR3 protein: CASSTSYEQYF

J gene: TRBJ1-4
clone size: -
V gene: TRBV29-1
D gene: -
CDR3 DNA: TGCAGCGTTGGGGTGCCGACAGTTGGAGAAAAACTGTTTTTT
CDR3 protein: CSVGVPTVGEKLFF

J gene: TRBJ1-4
clone size: -
V gene: TRBV29-1
D gene: TRBD1
CDR3 DNA: TGCAGCATTTGTGGTGGGACAGGTCATGAAAAACTGTTTTTT
CDR3 protein: CSICGGTGHEKLFF

J gene: TRBJ1-5
clone size: -
V gene: TRBV5-1
D gene: -
CDR3 DNA: TGCGCCAGCAGCCCCGACGGGGTCTATAGCAATCAGCCCCAGCATTTT
CDR3 protein: CASSPDGVYSNQPQHF

J gene: TRBJ1-1
clone size: few
V gene: TRBV29-1
D gene: -
CDR3 DNA: TGCAGCGTTCATATACTCCGGGATTTACCAAAGAACACTGAAGCTTTCTTT
CDR3 protein: CSVHILRDLPKNTEAFF

J gene: TRBJ2-7
clone size: -
V gene: TRBV27
D gene: TRBD2
CDR3 DNA: TGTGCCAGCAGTTTGGCTAGCGGGGGCTTACTAGGCTCCTACGAGCAGTACTTC
CDR3 protein: CASSLASGGLLGSYEQYF

J gene: TRBJ2-3
clone size: -
V gene: TRBV5-4
D gene: -
CDR3 DNA: TGTGCCAGCAGCTTGCCCGGGGGGCGACGCACAGATACGCAGTATTTT
CDR3 protein: CASSLPGGRRTDTQYF

J gene: TRBJ2-7
clone size: once
V gene: TRBV2
D gene: -
CDR3 DNA: TGTGCCAGCAGTATAGCCGAGCAGTACTTC
CDR3 protein: CASSIAEQYF

J gene: TRBJ2-7
clone size: -
V gene: TRBV7-9
D gene: TRBD2
CDR3 DNA: TGTGCCAGCAGTTACCACGGGGGGGCCGGCGAGCAGTACTTC
CDR3 protein: CASSYHGGAGEQYF